Listed below are T cell receptor beta chains from one sample, sequenced in a study of cytomegalovirus exposure and HLA in healthy donors. Some clones are missing from TCRdb's copy, which holds only in-frame ones; the method was immunoSEQ multiplex PCR. Of roughly 97,000 clones listed, approximately 78% are singletons. The source material was PBMCs. Every receptor here comes from a woman aged 40-49 years in good health and CMV-seronegative. Each CDR3 is given with its conserved first and last residue. The D gene is left open where the match is weak. Clone size appears in some rows only: once, few, many, or a class for an expanded clone.

TRBD1 | TRBJ2-1 | . | TRBV28 | TGTGCCAGCAGTCCCGGACAGGGCCGAGGTTCCTACAATGAGCAGTTCTTC | CASSPGQGRGSYNEQFF
. | TRBJ2-7 | . | TRBV7-9 | TGTGCCAGCAGCCCGGGCAGGGCCGGGCAGTACTTC | CASSPGRAGQYF
. | TRBJ1-2 | . | TRBV6-5 | TGTGCCAGCAGTAGATCAGGGGACTATGGCTACACCTTC | CASSRSGDYGYTF
TRBD1 | TRBJ2-4 | . | TRBV2 | TGTGCCAGCAGTCGCTCGACAGGGGGCTTTCAGTACTTC | CASSRSTGGFQYF
. | TRBJ1-1 | few | TRBV5-6 | TGTGCCAGCAGCTGGATACAGGGCGACACTGAAGCTTTCTTT | CASSWIQGDTEAFF
. | TRBJ2-3 | . | TRBV2 | TGTGCCAGCAGTGCAGGGATCACAGATACGCAGTATTTT | CASSAGITDTQYF
. | TRBJ1-6 | . | TRBV9 | TGTGCCAGCAGCGTATCGACAGCCAGAAATTCACCCCTCCACTTT | CASSVSTARNSPLHF
TRBD2 | TRBJ2-3 | . | TRBV11-1 | TGTGCCAGCAGCTTAATACTCCGACTAGCGGGTCACGATACGCAGTATTTT | CASSLILRLAGHDTQYF
TRBD1 | TRBJ1-1 | . | TRBV2 | TGTGCCAGCAGGGGACAGGGAAACACTGAAGCTTTCTTT | CASRGQGNTEAFF
TRBD1 | TRBJ1-3 | once | TRBV28 | TGTGCCAGCAGCTCAGGGGGTATAAGCTCTGGAAACACCATATATTTT | CASSSGGISSGNTIYF
TRBD2 | TRBJ2-3 | . | TRBV9 | TGTGCCAGCAGCGTGGGGGGACTAGCGGGAGGTAACACAGATACGCAGTATTTT | CASSVGGLAGGNTDTQYF
TRBD1 | TRBJ2-6 | . | TRBV27 | TGTGCCAGCGGAACGACAGGGGGCGTTTCAGGGGCCAACGTCCTGACTTTC | CASGTTGGVSGANVLTF
. | TRBJ2-7 | . | TRBV28 | TGTGCCAGCAGTCCTACAGGGCTATCCTACGAGCAGTACTTC | CASSPTGLSYEQYF
. | TRBJ2-7 | . | TRBV29-1 | TGCAGCGTTGAAGATCCCAGTACGGGCGAGCAGTACTTC | CSVEDPSTGEQYF
. | TRBJ1-4 | . | TRBV15 | TGTGCCACCAGCCCGCTTGGAGGAAAACTGTTTTTT | CATSPLGGKLFF
TRBD2 | TRBJ2-2 | . | TRBV7-2 | TGTGCCAGCAGCTTACCGGGACTAGCGGTTGACACCGGGGAGCTGTTTTTT | CASSLPGLAVDTGELFF
TRBD1 | TRBJ2-2 | few | TRBV6-5 | TGTGCCACCCAGACAGGGGACACCGGGGAGCTGTTTTTT | CATQTGDTGELFF
. | TRBJ1-1 | few | TRBV4-1 | TGCGCCAGCACCACGGGTTCTATACGGGGAATCTTGAACACTGAAGCTTTCTTT | CASTTGSIRGILNTEAFF
. | TRBJ2-7 | . | TRBV18 | TGTGCCAGCTCAGGGGGGACAGATGTCGAAGTTAGGAGGAGGGCCTACGAGCAGTACTTC | CASSGGTDVEVRRRAYEQYF
. | TRBJ1-1 | . | TRBV6-5 | TGTGCCAGCAGCCCACAGATGAACACTGAAGCTTTCTTT | CASSPQMNTEAFF
TRBD2 | TRBJ2-1 | . | TRBV11-2 | TGTGCCAGCAGGCGGGGAGGGGCGGGAGGGCCCTACTCCTACAATGAGCAGTTCTTC | CASRRGGAGGPYSYNEQFF
TRBD1 | TRBJ2-7 | . | TRBV6-1 | TGTGCCAGCAGTTGGGGGACAGGGAGGTACGAGCAGTACTTC | CASSWGTGRYEQYF
. | TRBJ1-1 | few | TRBV18 | TGTGCCAGCTCACCGTCGAGGGCAGGAGAAGCTTTCTTT | CASSPSRAGEAFF
TRBD1 | TRBJ2-3 | few | TRBV29-1 | TGCAGCGCAAGGACAGGGGGCGGCACAGATACGCAGTATTTT | CSARTGGGTDTQYF
TRBD1 | TRBJ1-2 | . | TRBV28 | TGTGCCAGCAGTTTCTCTCAGGGGGTTTTCGGCTATGGCTACACCTTC | CASSFSQGVFGYGYTF
. | TRBJ2-3 | once | TRBV29-1 | TGCAGCGTGCGGACTTCGGGGTGGCCAGATACGCAGTATTTT | CSVRTSGWPDTQYF
. | TRBJ2-5 | . | TRBV11-1 | TGTGCCAGCAGCCCCGACTTGAAAGAGACCCAGTACTTC | CASSPDLKETQYF
. | TRBJ2-2 | . | TRBV28 | TGTGCCAGCAGTTCTGGGGGGTCCGCGAACACCGGGGAGCTGTTTTTT | CASSSGGSANTGELFF
. | TRBJ2-7 | . | TRBV6-6 | TGTGCCAGCAGCCCCGTTGGGAGCTCCTACGAGCAGTACTTC | CASSPVGSSYEQYF
TRBD1 | TRBJ1-5 | . | TRBV7-6 | TGTGCCAGCAGCTCCGGGACAGGGAGCAGGGGGCCCCAGCATTTT | CASSSGTGSRGPQHF
. | TRBJ1-1 | . | TRBV7-3 | TGTGCCAGCAGCTCATCAGGGAACACTGAAGCTTTCTTT | CASSSSGNTEAFF
. | TRBJ2-1 | . | TRBV2 | TGTGCCAGCAGTTTAGCGGAGCCCCTCTATGAGCAGTTCTTC | CASSLAEPLYEQFF
. | TRBJ2-1 | . | TRBV28 | TGTGCCAGCGGGCGCTACAATGAGCAGTTCTTC | CASGRYNEQFF
. | TRBJ2-3 | few | TRBV4-3 | TGCGCCAGCAGCCAAGATGTTTCTAGCACAGATACGCAGTATTTT | CASSQDVSSTDTQYF
. | TRBJ2-5 | . | TRBV7-2 | TGTGCCAGCAGCTTAACACAGGGGAGGTGGGAGACCCAGTACTTC | CASSLTQGRWETQYF
. | TRBJ1-2 | . | TRBV7-2 | TGTGCCAGCAGCTTAGGGTCAGTGGGCTACACCTTC | CASSLGSVGYTF
. | TRBJ2-7 | . | TRBV7-2 | TGTGCCAGCAGCGCTCACGCGACCTACGAGCAGTACTTC | CASSAHATYEQYF
TRBD1 | TRBJ1-2 | . | TRBV5-1 | TGCGCCAGCAGCGAGTCACCGGGACAGGGGTATGGCTACACCTTC | CASSESPGQGYGYTF
TRBD2 | TRBJ2-1 | . | TRBV5-1 | TGCGCCAGCAGCTTGATCCGACTAGCGGGAGGAGATGAGCAGTTCTTC | CASSLIRLAGGDEQFF
TRBD2 | TRBJ2-7 | . | TRBV4-1 | TGCGCCAGCAGCCAAGACACCGGGACTAGCGGGAGCTACGAGCAGTACTTC | CASSQDTGTSGSYEQYF
TRBD1 | TRBJ2-1 | . | TRBV9 | TGTGCCAGCAGCGGAAGACAGGGGGCTATGTACAATGAGCAGTTCTTC | CASSGRQGAMYNEQFF
. | TRBJ2-7 | few | TRBV28 | TGTGCCAGCAGTTTATTACAGCCCTACGAGCAGTACTTC | CASSLLQPYEQYF
TRBD2 | TRBJ2-3 | once | TRBV4-3 | TGCGCCAGCAGCCAAGATAGGGACGGGGGGGATACGCAGTATTTT | CASSQDRDGGDTQYF
TRBD1 | TRBJ1-1 | . | TRBV29-1 | TGCAGCGCGGGGGACAGGGAAGCTTTCTTT | CSAGDREAFF
. | TRBJ2-1 | . | TRBV9 | TGTGCCAGCAGCGTAGTGGGAGGGACAGGTGCGGCCTACAATGAGCAGTTCTTC | CASSVVGGTGAAYNEQFF
. | TRBJ2-3 | . | TRBV12-5 | TGTGCTAGTGGTTTTTTAGAGTGGGATACGCAGTATTTT | CASGFLEWDTQYF
. | TRBJ2-1 | . | TRBV29-1 | TGCAGCGGGCGGGGCCGGAACAATGAGCAGTTCTTC | CSGRGRNNEQFF
. | TRBJ1-1 | . | TRBV7-3 | TGTGCCAGCAGCTTAGGAGGAGCGGCGGTCACTGAAGCTTTCTTT | CASSLGGAAVTEAFF
TRBD2 | TRBJ2-3 | . | TRBV7-2 | TGTGCCAGCAGTTCGCGCTCGGGGGGTGGGACAGATACGCAGTATTTT | CASSSRSGGGTDTQYF
TRBD2 | TRBJ2-1 | . | TRBV19 | TGTGCCAGTAGTAGAGGACTAGCGGGATACAATGAGCAGTTCTTC | CASSRGLAGYNEQFF
. | TRBJ1-2 | . | TRBV6-1 | TGTGCCAGCAGTGAAAGCGGCAGGACTAACTATGGCTACACCTTC | CASSESGRTNYGYTF
. | TRBJ2-7 | . | TRBV14 | TGTGCCAGCAGCCTGTTCGGGAGTGGGTACGAGCAGTACTTC | CASSLFGSGYEQYF
TRBD1 | TRBJ2-7 | . | TRBV28 | TGTGCCAGCAGACCAGGGGGCTCTTTTTCCTACGAGCAGTACTTC | CASRPGGSFSYEQYF
TRBD1 | TRBJ2-7 | . | TRBV19 | TGTGCCAGTAGTATAGGGGGACAGGGGTCCTACGAGCAGTACTTC | CASSIGGQGSYEQYF
. | TRBJ1-2 | few | TRBV18 | TGTGCCAGCACGACACCGGCAATTCATGGCTACACCTTC | CASTTPAIHGYTF
. | TRBJ2-2 | . | TRBV19 | TGTGCCAGTAGTCCGGGAAGGGCGACCGGGGAGCTGTTTTTT | CASSPGRATGELFF